These 23 T cell receptor beta chains were all obtained from the same sample, sequenced in a study of spatial heterogeneity in lung cancer. Time point indicated: sample taken at primary tumor resection. No cell sorting; template was whole RNA from tumor, lung tissue or PBMC. Using its own MiXCR run on the 5' RACE reads, TCRdb lists one record per CDR3 protein. The table includes 36,000 or so distinct CDR3 sequences, around 5.2% detected once. Sequences were derived from PBMCs, sampled at surgery. The origin of the receptors is a female donor with early-stage non-small cell lung cancer.

This clonotype was seen a handful of times. V usage is TRBV6-5 and J usage is TRBJ2-7; 9 positions agree with TRBD1. Germline V gene lookup returns CDR1 MNHEY and CDR2 SVGAGI. V gave up 2 bases and J gave up 2 bases; unmatched junction bases: 4. This CDR3 is built from 15 residues. The CDR3 region is CASSYRQGDPYEQYF. The CDR3 DNA follows: TGTGCCAGCAGTTACCGACAGGGGGACCCCTACGAGCAGTACTTC.

This clonotype appeared many times. This chain links TRBV6-5 with TRBJ2-5; 7 nucleotides align to TRBD2. This CDR3 contains 15 residues. Germline V gene lookup returns CDR1 MNHEY and CDR2 SVGAGI. The J segment lost 2 bases and the V segment lost 3 bases, leaving 6 bases of the junction unmatched. This CDR3 is CASSYGAGPQETQYF. The DNA for the CDR3 is TGTGCCAGCAGTTATGGAGCGGGGCCACAAGAGACCCAGTACTTC.

This clonotype was seen ten or more times. The rearrangement joins TRBV20-1 to TRBJ2-1; TRBD2 matches 9 bases. Germline V gives CDR1 DFQATT, CDR2 SNEGSKA (reference sequence). The CDR3 covers 17 residues. V was pared by 4 bases and J by 0 bases, with 10 bases of the junction left unmatched. CDR3 sequence reads: CSANPASGDRSYNEQFF. The CDR3 nucleotides read TGCAGTGCTAATCCGGCTAGCGGGGACCGCTCCTACAATGAGCAGTTCTTC.

There are a few counts of this clonotype. CDR3 nucleotides: TGTGCCAGCAGCCCCGACAGGGGTACCTACGAGCAGTACTTC. It codes for CASSPDRGTYEQYF. V is TRBV11-2 and J is TRBJ2-7; TRBD1 agrees at 8 bases. Looked up from germline, CDR1 is SGHAT and CDR2 is FQNNGV. The CDR3 runs 14 residues. J lost 2 bases, V lost 5 bases, and 5 bases had no gene match.

The sample holds many counts of this clonotype. The V and J genes are TRBV4-1 and TRBJ1-1; D remains ambiguous. Germline CDR1 reads MGHRA; CDR2 reads YSYEKL. This CDR3 contains 18 residues. V lost 4 bases and J 0 bases, leaving 21 bases between the germline ends. In DNA, the CDR3 is TGCGCCAGCAGCCTCCGTATTTCCCCGATCCCTTTGAACACTGAAGCTTTCTTT. This codes for CASSLRISPIPLNTEAFF.

This clonotype came up many times. The gene calls are TRBV7-2 and TRBJ1-6; no clear D. CDR1 and CDR2 (germline): SGHTA, FQGNSA. CDR3 size: 19 residues. Trimming pared 1 base from V and 3 bases from J, leaving 19 bases between. CDR3 protein: CASSLGKGALLFYNSPLHF. DNA for the CDR3: TGTGCCAGCAGCTTAGGAAAAGGAGCCCTACTTTTCTATAATTCACCCCTCCACTTT. Using reference TRBV7-2 and TRBJ1-6 for the parts outside the CDR3, the full variable domain is GAGVSQSPSNKVTEKGKDVELRCDPISGHTALYWYRQSLGQGLEFLIYFQGNSAPDKSGLPSDRFSAERTGGSVSTLTIQRTQQEDSAVYLCASSLGKGALLFYNSPLHFGNGTRLTVT.

This clonotype was counted many times. V gene TRBV4-3 combines with J gene TRBJ2-2, with TRBD1 matching over 8 bases. The CDR3 is 17 amino acids. Losses at the gene ends were 0 bases for V and 6 bases for J; bases not matched to a gene: 9. Germline CDR1 and CDR2: LGHNA and YSLEER. CDR3 residues: CASSQDTQDRVPGELFF. DNA of the CDR3: TGCGCCAGCAGCCAAGATACCCAGGACAGGGTCCCCGGGGAGCTGTTTTTT.

This clonotype was detected many times. V usage is TRBV6-1 and J usage is TRBJ1-1; D remains ambiguous. Germline loops: CDR1 MNHNS, CDR2 SASEGT. Between the trimmed V and J ends, which lost 5 bases and 4 bases, there was a span of 11 bases. The CDR3 totals 13 residues. The CDR3 region has the DNA TGTGCCAGCAGTACTCAACAAGGCACTGAAGCTTTCTTT. Protein: CASSTQQGTEAFF.

This clonotype was seen at least ten times. This chain connects TRBV3-1 to TRBJ2-5, with 13 bases matching TRBD2. The CDR3 covers 18 residues. The trim removed 4 bases at V and 3 bases at J, leaving 11 bases unmatched. CDR1 is LGHDT and CDR2 is YNNKEL in the germline V gene (reference sequence). The CDR3 is CASSPGLAGVIAEETQYF. The CDR3 DNA reads as TGTGCCAGCAGCCCCGGACTAGCGGGAGTCATCGCAGAAGAGACCCAGTACTTC.

The gene calls are TRBV4-1 and TRBJ1-2; D not resolved. Germline values: CDR1 MGHRA, CDR2 YSYEKL. The CDR3 contains 16 residues. V shed 1 base and J shed 1 base, with 13 bases lying between them. CDR3 in DNA: TGCGCCAGCAGCCAAGTGGCCCGGGCGGTTAACTATGGCTACACCTTC. The encoded protein is CASSQVARAVNYGYTF.

In its sample, this clonotype was seen a few times. The rearrangement links TRBV2 to TRBJ2-7; D uncertain. Trimming pared 3 bases from V and 8 bases from J, leaving 14 bases between. Germline V CDR1 and CDR2: SNHLY, FYNNEI. The CDR3 length is 13 residues. CDR3 in amino acids: CASSEGSQAQQYF. CDR3 DNA sequence: TGTGCCAGCAGTGAGGGATCCCAGGCGCAGCAGTACTTC.

This rearrangement joins TRBV20-1 to TRBJ2-1, with 7 bases matching TRBD2. The CDR3 sequence is 13 residues long. Trimming cost V 1 base and J 13 bases; bases outside gene matches: 10. Germline lookup yields CDR1 DFQATT and CDR2 SNEGSKA (reference sequence). The CDR3 region is CSARVIGGELQFF. The CDR3 DNA reads TGCAGTGCTAGAGTAATTGGGGGGGAGCTTCAGTTCTTC.

This clonotype was counted ten times or more. The chain carries TRBV18 and TRBJ1-6; 8 bases line up with TRBD1. The V segment lost 1 base and the J segment 5 bases; nucleotides outside the gene matches: 1. From germline, CDR1 is KGHSH and CDR2 LQKENI. The CDR3 extends over 15 amino acids. CDR3 DNA sequence: TGTGCCAGCTCACCACGGGGACAGGATAATTCACCCCTCCACTTT. Protein product: CASSPRGQDNSPLHF.

This clonotype was seen many times. The rearrangement joins TRBV24-1 to TRBJ2-3, with 8 nucleotides matching TRBD1. Germline CDR1 reads KGHDR; CDR2 reads SFDVKD. The CDR3 has 14 amino acids. Unmatched junction bases numbered 8, after V lost 9 bases and J lost 4 bases. The CDR3 nucleotides are TGTGCCACCGGGACGGACAGGGTGCCAGATACGCAGTATTTT. Protein product: CATGTDRVPDTQYF.

The chain has TRBV6-6 and TRBJ1-2; D unresolved. The length of the CDR3 is 13 residues. Trimming stripped 2 bases from V and 6 bases from J, with 10 bases between. Germline CDR1 MNHNY, CDR2 SVGAGI (reference sequence). The CDR3 DNA reads as TGTGCCAGCAGTTACGGCAGGCAGGATGGCTACACCTTC. Translation gives CASSYGRQDGYTF.

The chain links TRBV7-2 to TRBJ2-7; perhaps TRBD2 as D (7 bases). Trimming removed 7 bases at V and 2 bases at J, with 21 bases between. CDR3 length: 16 amino acids. CDR1 is SGHTA and CDR2 is FQGNSA in the germline V gene. CDR3 sequence (DNA): TGTGCCAGCACCCCCATGGGGGGCGGGAGCCCCTACGAGCAGTACTTC. Translating gives CASTPMGGGSPYEQYF.

This clonotype was recorded many times. The CDR3 region is CASSQGRGGIYRNQPQHF. CDR3 sequence (DNA): TGTGCCAGCAGCCAAGGTAGGGGGGGGATTTATCGCAATCAGCCCCAGCATTTT. The rearrangement joins TRBV3-1 to TRBJ1-5; tentative D call: TRBD1 (6 bases). The CDR3 totals 18 residues. The V end lost 1 base, the J end lost 2 bases, and 18 bases lay between the germline ends. The germline gives CDR1 LGHDT, CDR2 YNNKEL (reference sequence).

This clonotype was counted at least ten times. The V gene is TRBV7-2, the J gene TRBJ2-1; D is uncertain. Trimming pared 1 base from V and 4 bases from J, leaving 5 bases between. The CDR3 is made up of 13 amino acids. The germline V gene encodes CDR1 SGHTA and CDR2 FQGNSA. The CDR3 coding sequence is TGTGCCAGCAGCTTAGACGGTTACAATGAGCAGTTCTTC. It codes for CASSLDGYNEQFF.

There are many counts of this clonotype. This chain uses TRBV20-1 with TRBJ1-2, with D perhaps matching TRBD1 (5 bases). Trimming pared 2 bases from V and 6 bases from J, leaving 16 bases between. The CDR3 length is 14 residues. Germline CDR1 is DFQATT and CDR2 is SNEGSKA (reference sequence). The CDR3 DNA follows: TGCAGTGCTAGATCACTCCAGGGATCTGATGGCTACACCTTC. It translates to CSARSLQGSDGYTF.

This clonotype was detected a few times. The J gene is TRBJ2-5, the V gene TRBV5-1; TRBD1 or TRBD2 may be the D gene (7 bases each). V lost 1 base, J lost 4 bases, and 11 bases lay in between. The CDR3 length is 14 residues. Germline values: CDR1 SGHRS, CDR2 YFSETQ. The CDR3 is CASSLQGGTETQYF. DNA for the CDR3: TGCGCCAGCAGCTTGCAGGGGGGGACAGAGACCCAGTACTTC.

This clonotype appeared a few times. The DNA for the CDR3 is TGTGCCAGCAGCCAAGCCTGGGGGCTAGCGGGTACAGATACGCAGTATTTT. Its translation: CASSQAWGLAGTDTQYF. This chain joins TRBV14 and TRBJ2-3; 8 bases align to TRBD2. The germline gives CDR1 SGHDN, CDR2 FVKESK. This CDR3 is 17 amino acids long. V shed 1 base and J 3 bases; nucleotides not matched to a gene: 9.

This clonotype was picked up many times. CDR3 amino acids: CASSLGQTNTEAFF. CDR3 in DNA: TGTGCCAGCAGCTTAGGACAGACGAACACTGAAGCTTTCTTT. The V gene is TRBV7-8, the J gene TRBJ1-1, with D perhaps matching TRBD1 (5 bases). Germline CDR1 SGHVS, CDR2 FQNEAQ. This CDR3 is 14 amino acids long. V lost 1 base to trimming and J lost 1 base, with 7 bases between them. The variable domain in full, completed from reference TRBV7-8 and TRBJ1-1, reads GAGVSQSPRYKVAKRGQDVALRCDPISGHVSLFWYQQALGQGPEFLTYFQNEAQLDKSGLPSDRFFAERPEGSVSTLKIQRTQQEDSAVYLCASSLGQTNTEAFFGQGTRLTVV.

At least ten counts were recorded for this clonotype. The gene calls are TRBV20-1 and TRBJ2-4, with 7 bases lining up with TRBD1. The junction had 12 bases not matched to a gene; V was cut back by 0 bases and J by 7 bases. The CDR3 runs to 16 residues. Germline assignment: CDR1 DFQATT and CDR2 SNEGSKA (reference sequence). The CDR3 DNA is TGCAGTGCTAGAGACCCCGGGACAGTCGCTGTGAACATTCAGTACTTC. Encoded protein: CSARDPGTVAVNIQYF.